The following is a TCR beta chain sequence with its context. The antigen is unknown. The data derive from a study of graft-versus-host responses after intestinal transplantation. About the research overall: Among the recipients, transplants were multivisceral, liver-intestinal, or isolated intestinal. All of the recipients had induction that used anti-thymocyte globulin, then tacrolimus and steroids for 2 to 3 years.

Unmatched junction bases numbered 10, after V lost 1 base and J lost 0 bases. Germline V gives CDR1 SGHVS, CDR2 FQNEAQ. CDR3 size: 19 residues. TCRdb's table, derived via immunoSEQ multiplex PCR, lists solely in-frame clones and lacks some. The sample lists over 90,000 clones; roughly 90% were seen once. Study-level results: The study associated peak circulating GvH clone levels with early post-transplant HvG declines. Recipient marrow held GvH clones, some first seen in ileum or blood.

This clonotype was sampled from a human donor who received an intestinal transplant. Material: unstimulated CD8+ T cells sorted from spleen or lymph node cells, obtained before intestinal transplant. The genes are TRBV7-8 and TRBJ2-4; 9 bases agree with TRBD1. Here the CDR3 reads CASSLEGTGLLLAKNIQYF. CDR3 sequence (DNA): TGTGCCAGCAGCTTAGAGGGGACAGGGCTTTTGCTAGCCAAAAACATTCAGTACTTC.